The 5 T cell receptor beta chains listed next were all sequenced from one sample in a study of cytomegalovirus exposure and HLA in healthy donors. This PCR relied on a set of 60 Vbeta primers and 13 Jbeta primers. Assay: immunoSEQ multiplex PCR; the TCRdb copy retains only in-frame clones and omits some. Of approximately 110,000 clones in the sample, under 85% were seen once. Sequenced material: PBMCs. The receptors originated from a woman aged 40 to 50 in good health and CMV-seropositive.

The CDR3, as DNA: TGTGCCAGCAGCTACGGGGGAAGCCGGGACTCACCCCTCCACTTT. This codes for CASSYGGSRDSPLHF. The chain joins TRBV7-9 to TRBJ1-6, with a possible D match to TRBD1 (5 bases). Germline CDR1 and CDR2: SEHNR and FQNEAQ (reference sequence). The V end was cut by 4 bases, the J end by 10 bases, with 17 bases between. CDR3 size: 15 residues. Full variable domain (remainder filled in from reference TRBV7-9 and TRBJ1-6): DTGVSQNPRHKITKRGQNVTFRCDPISEHNRLYWYRQTLGQGPEFLTYFQNEAQLEKSRLLSDRFSAERPKGSFSTLEIQRTEQGDSAMYLCASSYGGSRDSPLHFGNGTRLTVT.

The chain carries TRBV9 and TRBJ2-1; 8 bases match TRBD1. With V trimmed by 0 bases and J by 14 bases, 7 bases remained unmatched. The CDR3 totals 13 residues. Germline values: CDR1 SGDLS, CDR2 YYNGEE. The CDR3 DNA reads as TGTGCCAGCAGCGTAGCACTAACAGGGGGGAAGTTCTTC. Translating it yields CASSVALTGGKFF.

This clone was observed once. The gene calls are TRBV9 and TRBJ2-3, with 10 positions matching TRBD2. This CDR3 has 15 residues. The trim removed 3 bases at V and 2 bases at J, leaving 3 bases unmatched. Germline-derived CDR1 and CDR2 are SGDLS and YYNGEE. The DNA of the CDR3 is TGTGCCAGCAGCGCTGGACTAGCGGTCACAGATACGCAGTATTTT. Protein sequence: CASSAGLAVTDTQYF.

This chain uses TRBV7-3 with TRBJ2-1; tentative D call: TRBD2 (8 bases). Looked up from germline, CDR1 is SGHTA and CDR2 is FQGTGA. This CDR3 is built from 16 residues. With 5 bases removed from V and 6 bases from J, the gap between germline ends came to 20 bases. This chain's CDR3 is CASSPGGTRRSNEQFF. The CDR3 DNA reads as TGTGCCAGCAGCCCAGGGGGGACTAGGAGGAGCAATGAGCAGTTCTTC.

The chain employs TRBV28 and TRBJ1-4; D remains unclear. Trimming cost V 10 bases and J 8 bases, with 20 bases left between them. From germline, CDR1 is MDHEN and CDR2 SYDVKM. This CDR3 has 14 amino acids. DNA for the CDR3: TGTGCCACGACACCGCTCGGGCCGGGAGAAAAACTGTTTTTT. This encodes CATTPLGPGEKLFF.